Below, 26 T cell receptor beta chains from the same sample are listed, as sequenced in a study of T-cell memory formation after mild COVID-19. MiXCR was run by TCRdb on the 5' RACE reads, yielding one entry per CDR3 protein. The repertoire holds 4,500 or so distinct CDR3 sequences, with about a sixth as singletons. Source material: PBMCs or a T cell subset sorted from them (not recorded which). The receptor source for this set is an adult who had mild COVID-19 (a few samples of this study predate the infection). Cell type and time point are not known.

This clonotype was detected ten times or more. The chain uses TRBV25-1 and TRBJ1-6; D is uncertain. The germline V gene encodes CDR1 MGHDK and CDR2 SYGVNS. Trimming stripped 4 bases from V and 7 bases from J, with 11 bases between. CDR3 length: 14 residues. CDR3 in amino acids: CASSGRRGNSPLHF. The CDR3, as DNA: TGTGCCAGCAGTGGGAGGAGAGGGAATTCACCCCTCCACTTT.

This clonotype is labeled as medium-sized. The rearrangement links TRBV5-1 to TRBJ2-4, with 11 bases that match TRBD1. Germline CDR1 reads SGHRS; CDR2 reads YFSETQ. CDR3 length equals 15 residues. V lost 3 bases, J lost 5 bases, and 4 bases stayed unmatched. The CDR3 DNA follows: TGCGCCAGCAGCTCGATGGGACAGGGGGAAAACATTCAGTACTTC. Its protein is CASSSMGQGENIQYF. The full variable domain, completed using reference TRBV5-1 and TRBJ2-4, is KAGVTQTPRYLIKTRGQQVTLSCSPISGHRSVSWYQQTPGQGLQFLFEYFSETQRNKGNFPGRFSGRQFSNSRSEMNVSTLELGDSALYLCASSSMGQGENIQYFGAGTRLSVL.

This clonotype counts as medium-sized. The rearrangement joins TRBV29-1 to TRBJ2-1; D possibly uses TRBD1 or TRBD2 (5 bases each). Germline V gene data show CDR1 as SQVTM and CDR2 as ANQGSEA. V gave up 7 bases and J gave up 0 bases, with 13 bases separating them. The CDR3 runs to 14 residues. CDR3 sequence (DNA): TGCAGCGCTAGGGACCTCCGCTCCTACAATGAGCAGTTCTTC. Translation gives CSARDLRSYNEQFF.

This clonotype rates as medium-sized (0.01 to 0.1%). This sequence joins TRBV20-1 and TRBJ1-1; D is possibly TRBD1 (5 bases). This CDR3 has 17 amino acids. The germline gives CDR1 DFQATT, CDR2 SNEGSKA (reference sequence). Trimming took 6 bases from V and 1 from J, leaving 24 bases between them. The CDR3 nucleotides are TGCAGTGCCCGAGATTTTGACCACCGAGGGACGAACACTGAAGCTTTCTTT. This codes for CSARDFDHRGTNTEAFF.

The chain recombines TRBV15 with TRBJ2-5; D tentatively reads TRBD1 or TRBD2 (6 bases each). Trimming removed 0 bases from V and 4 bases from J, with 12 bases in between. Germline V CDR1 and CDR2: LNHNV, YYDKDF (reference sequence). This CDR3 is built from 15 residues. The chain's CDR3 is CATSRDGGRLETQYF. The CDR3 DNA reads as TGTGCCACCAGCAGAGATGGGGGGCGGTTAGAGACCCAGTACTTC.

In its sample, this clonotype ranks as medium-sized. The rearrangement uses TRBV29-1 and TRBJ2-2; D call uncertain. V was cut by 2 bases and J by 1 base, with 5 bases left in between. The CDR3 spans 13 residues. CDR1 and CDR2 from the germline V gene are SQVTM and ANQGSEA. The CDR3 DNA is TGCAGCGTTGAAACACAGAACACCGGGGAGCTGTTTTTT. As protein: CSVETQNTGELFF.

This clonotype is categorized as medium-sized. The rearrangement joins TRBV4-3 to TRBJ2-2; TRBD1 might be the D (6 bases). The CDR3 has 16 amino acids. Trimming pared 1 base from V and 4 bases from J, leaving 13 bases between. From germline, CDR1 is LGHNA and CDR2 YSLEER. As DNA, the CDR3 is TGCGCCAGCAGCCAAGTGGCGGCAGGGGCCACCGGGGAGCTGTTTTTT. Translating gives CASSQVAAGATGELFF.

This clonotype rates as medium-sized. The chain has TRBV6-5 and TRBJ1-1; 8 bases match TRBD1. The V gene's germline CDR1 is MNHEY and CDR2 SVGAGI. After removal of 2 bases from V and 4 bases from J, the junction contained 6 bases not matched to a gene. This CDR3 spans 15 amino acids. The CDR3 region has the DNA TGTGCCAGCAGTTACCGCGGACAGGGCGGCACTGAAGCTTTCTTT. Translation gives CASSYRGQGGTEAFF.

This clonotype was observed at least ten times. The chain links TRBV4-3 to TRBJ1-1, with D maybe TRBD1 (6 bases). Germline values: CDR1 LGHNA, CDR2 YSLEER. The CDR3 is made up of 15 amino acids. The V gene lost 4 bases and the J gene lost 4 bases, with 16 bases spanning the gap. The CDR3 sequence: CASSPNNRAGTEAFF. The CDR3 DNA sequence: TGCGCCAGCAGCCCCAACAACAGGGCGGGCACTGAAGCTTTCTTT.

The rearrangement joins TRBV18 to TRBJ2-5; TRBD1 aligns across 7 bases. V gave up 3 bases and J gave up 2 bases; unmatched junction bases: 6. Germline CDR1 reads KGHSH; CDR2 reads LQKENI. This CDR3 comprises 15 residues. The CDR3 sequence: CASSPKDRAQETQYF. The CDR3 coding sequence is TGTGCCAGCTCACCGAAAGACAGGGCTCAAGAGACCCAGTACTTC.

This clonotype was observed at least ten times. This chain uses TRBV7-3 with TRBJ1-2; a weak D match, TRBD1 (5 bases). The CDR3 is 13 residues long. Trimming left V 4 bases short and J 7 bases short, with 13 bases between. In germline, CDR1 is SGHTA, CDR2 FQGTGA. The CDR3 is CASSYRAQGGYTF. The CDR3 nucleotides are TGTGCCAGCAGCTACCGGGCCCAGGGTGGCTACACCTTC.

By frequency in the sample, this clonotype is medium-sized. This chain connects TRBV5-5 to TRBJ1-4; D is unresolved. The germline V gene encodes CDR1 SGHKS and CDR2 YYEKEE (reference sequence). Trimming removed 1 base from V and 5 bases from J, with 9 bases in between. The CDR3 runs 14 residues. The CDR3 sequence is CASSLWNPNEKLFF. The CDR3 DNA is TGTGCCAGCAGCTTGTGGAATCCAAATGAAAAACTGTTTTTT.

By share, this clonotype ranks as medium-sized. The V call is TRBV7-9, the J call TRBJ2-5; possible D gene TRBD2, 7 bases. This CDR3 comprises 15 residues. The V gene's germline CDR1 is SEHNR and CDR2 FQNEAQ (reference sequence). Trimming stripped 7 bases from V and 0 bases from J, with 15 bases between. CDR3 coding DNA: TGTGCCAGCACCCTCGGCGGGGGCTACCAAGAGACCCAGTACTTC. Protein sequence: CASTLGGGYQETQYF.

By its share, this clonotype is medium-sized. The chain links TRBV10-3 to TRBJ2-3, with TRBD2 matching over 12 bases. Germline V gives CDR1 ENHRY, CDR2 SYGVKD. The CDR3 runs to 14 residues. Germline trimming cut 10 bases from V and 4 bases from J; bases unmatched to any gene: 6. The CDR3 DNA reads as TGTGCCAGCGCTAGCGGGGGGGCCGCAGATACGCAGTATTTT. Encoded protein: CASASGGAADTQYF.

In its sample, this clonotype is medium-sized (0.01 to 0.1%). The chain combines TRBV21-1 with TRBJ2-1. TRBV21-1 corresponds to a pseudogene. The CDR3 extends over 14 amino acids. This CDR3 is CASSSRDSYNEQFF. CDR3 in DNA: TGTGCCAGCAGCTCGAGGGACTCCTACAATGAGCAGTTCTTC.

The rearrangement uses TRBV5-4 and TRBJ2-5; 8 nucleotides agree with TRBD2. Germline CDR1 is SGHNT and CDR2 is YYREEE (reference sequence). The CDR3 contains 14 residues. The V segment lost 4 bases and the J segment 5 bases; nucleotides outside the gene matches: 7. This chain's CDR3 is CASSPRGASETQYF. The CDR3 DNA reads TGTGCCAGCAGCCCGCGGGGGGCGAGTGAGACCCAGTACTTC.

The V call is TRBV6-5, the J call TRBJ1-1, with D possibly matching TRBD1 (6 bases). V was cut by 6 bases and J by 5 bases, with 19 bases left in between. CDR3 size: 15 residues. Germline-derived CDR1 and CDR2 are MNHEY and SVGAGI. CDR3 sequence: CASSRTGRGYTEAFF. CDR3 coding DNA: TGTGCCAGCAGCCGAACGGGGAGGGGGTATACTGAAGCTTTCTTT.

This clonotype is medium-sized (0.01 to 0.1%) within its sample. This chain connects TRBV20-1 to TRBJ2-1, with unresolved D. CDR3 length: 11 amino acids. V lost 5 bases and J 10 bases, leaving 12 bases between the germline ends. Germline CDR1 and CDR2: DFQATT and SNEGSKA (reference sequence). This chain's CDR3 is CSAGPRREQFF. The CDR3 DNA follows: TGCAGTGCTGGCCCCCGGCGAGAGCAGTTCTTC.

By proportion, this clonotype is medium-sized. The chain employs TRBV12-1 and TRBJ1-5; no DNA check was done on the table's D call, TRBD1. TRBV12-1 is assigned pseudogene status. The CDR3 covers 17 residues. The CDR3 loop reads CASSLHGTIDSNQPQHF. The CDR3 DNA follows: TGTGCCAGCAGCTTACACGGGACAATTGATAGCAATCAGCCCCAGCATTTT.

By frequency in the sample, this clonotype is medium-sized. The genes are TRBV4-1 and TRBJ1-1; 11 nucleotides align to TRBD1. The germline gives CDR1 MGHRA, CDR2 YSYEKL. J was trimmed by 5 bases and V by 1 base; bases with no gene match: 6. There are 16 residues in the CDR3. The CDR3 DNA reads TGCGCCAGCAGCCAAGTTGCTGGGGACAGGGGGACTGAAGCTTTCTTT. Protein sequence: CASSQVAGDRGTEAFF.

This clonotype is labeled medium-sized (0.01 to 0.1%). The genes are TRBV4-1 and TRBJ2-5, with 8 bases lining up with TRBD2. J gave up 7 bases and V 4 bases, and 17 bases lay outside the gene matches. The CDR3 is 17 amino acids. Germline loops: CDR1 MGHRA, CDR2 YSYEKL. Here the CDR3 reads CASSPTTRGGTERTQYF. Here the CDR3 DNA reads TGCGCCAGCAGCCCAACCACACGGGGGGGGACCGAGAGGACCCAGTACTTC.

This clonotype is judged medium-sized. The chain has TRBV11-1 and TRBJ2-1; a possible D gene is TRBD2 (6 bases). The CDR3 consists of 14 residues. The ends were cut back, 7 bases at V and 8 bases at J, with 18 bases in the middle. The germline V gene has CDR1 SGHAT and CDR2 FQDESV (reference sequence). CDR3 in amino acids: CASTPGSGFYEQFF. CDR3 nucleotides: TGTGCCAGCACCCCCGGGAGCGGGTTTTATGAGCAGTTCTTC.

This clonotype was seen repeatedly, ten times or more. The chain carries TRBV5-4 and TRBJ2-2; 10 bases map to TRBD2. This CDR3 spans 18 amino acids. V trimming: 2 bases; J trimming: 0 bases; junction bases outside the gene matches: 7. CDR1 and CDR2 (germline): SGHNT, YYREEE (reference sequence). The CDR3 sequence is CASSFGLAGAPNTGELFF. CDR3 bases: TGTGCCAGCAGCTTTGGGCTAGCGGGGGCCCCGAACACCGGGGAGCTGTTTTTT.

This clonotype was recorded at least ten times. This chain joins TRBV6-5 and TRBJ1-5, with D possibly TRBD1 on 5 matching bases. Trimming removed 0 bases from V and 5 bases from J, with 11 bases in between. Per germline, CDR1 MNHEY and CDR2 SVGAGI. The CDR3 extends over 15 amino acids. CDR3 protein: CASSYSQGADQPQHF. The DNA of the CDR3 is TGTGCCAGCAGTTACTCTCAGGGAGCGGATCAGCCCCAGCATTTT.

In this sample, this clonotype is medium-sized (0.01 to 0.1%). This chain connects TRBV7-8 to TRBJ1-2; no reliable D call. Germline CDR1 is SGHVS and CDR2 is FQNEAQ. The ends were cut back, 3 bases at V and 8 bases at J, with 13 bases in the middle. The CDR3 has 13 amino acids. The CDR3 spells CASSFRRGEGYTF. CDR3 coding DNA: TGTGCCAGCAGCTTTAGACGGGGAGAGGGCTACACCTTC.

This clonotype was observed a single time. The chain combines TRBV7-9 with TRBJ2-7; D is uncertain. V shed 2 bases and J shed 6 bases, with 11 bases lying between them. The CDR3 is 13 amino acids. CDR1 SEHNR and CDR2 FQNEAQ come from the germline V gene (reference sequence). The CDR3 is CASSLRIVSEQYF. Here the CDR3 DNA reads TGTGCCAGCAGCTTAAGGATTGTGAGCGAGCAGTACTTC.